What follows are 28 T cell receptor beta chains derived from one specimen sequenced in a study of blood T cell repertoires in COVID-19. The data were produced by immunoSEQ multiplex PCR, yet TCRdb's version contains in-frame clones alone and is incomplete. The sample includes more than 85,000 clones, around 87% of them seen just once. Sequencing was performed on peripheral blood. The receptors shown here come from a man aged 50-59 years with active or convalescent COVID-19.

Here the CDR3 DNA reads TGTGCCAGCAGCTTGGCTGATCGGGGAGTTGGGGAGACCCAGTACTTC. Its translation: CASSLADRGVGETQYF. The chain combines TRBV5-8 with TRBJ2-5, with D perhaps TRBD2 (5 bases). The CDR3 is made up of 16 amino acids. Deletions cut 0 bases from V and 5 bases from J, with 17 bases between. In germline, CDR1 is SGHTS, CDR2 YDEGEE.

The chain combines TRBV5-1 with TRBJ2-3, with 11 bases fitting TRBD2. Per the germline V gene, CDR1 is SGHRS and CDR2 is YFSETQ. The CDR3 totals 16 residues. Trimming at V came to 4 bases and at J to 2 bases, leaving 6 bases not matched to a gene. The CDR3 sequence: CASSIRLAGNTDTQYF. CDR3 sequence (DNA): TGCGCCAGCAGCATCCGACTAGCGGGGAACACAGATACGCAGTATTTT. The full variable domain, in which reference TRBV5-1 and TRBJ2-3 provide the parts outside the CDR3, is KAGVTQTPRYLIKTRGQQVTLSCSPISGHRSVSWYQQTPGQGLQFLFEYFSETQRNKGNFPGRFSGRQFSNSRSEMNVSTLELGDSALYLCASSIRLAGNTDTQYFGPGTRLTVL.

CDR3: CASSRGGENNYGYTF. DNA for the CDR3: TGTGCCAGCTCACGCGGGGGAGAAAACAACTATGGCTACACCTTC. The chain is built from TRBV18 and TRBJ1-2, with D possibly being TRBD1 (5 bases). Germline lookup yields CDR1 KGHSH and CDR2 LQKENI. The CDR3 covers 15 residues. Trimming stripped 4 bases from V and 2 bases from J, with 14 bases between.

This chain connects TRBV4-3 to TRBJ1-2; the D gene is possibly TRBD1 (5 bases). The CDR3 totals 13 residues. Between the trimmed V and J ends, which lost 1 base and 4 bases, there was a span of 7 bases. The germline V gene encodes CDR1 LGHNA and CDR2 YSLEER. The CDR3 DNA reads TGCGCCAGCAGCCAAGGGCAGGGCTATGGCTACACCTTC. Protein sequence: CASSQGQGYGYTF.

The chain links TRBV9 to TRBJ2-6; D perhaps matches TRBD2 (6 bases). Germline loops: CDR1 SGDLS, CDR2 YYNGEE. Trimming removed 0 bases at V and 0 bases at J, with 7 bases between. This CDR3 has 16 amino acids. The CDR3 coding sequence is TGTGCCAGCAGCGTAGACGGGAGCTCTGGGGCCAACGTCCTGACTTTC. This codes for CASSVDGSSGANVLTF.

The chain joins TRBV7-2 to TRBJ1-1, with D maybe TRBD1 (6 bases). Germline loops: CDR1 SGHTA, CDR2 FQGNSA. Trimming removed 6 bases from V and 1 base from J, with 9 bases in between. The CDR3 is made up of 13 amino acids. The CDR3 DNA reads TGTGCCAGCAGGGGAGGGGGGAACACTGAAGCTTTCTTT. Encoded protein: CASRGGGNTEAFF.

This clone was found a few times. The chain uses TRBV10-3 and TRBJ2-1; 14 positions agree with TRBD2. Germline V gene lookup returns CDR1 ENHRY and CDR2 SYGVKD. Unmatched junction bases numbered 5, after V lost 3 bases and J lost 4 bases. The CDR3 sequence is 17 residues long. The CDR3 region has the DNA TGTGCCATCAGTGACCGAGGGACTAGCGGGGGTTACAATGAGCAGTTCTTC. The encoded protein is CAISDRGTSGGYNEQFF.

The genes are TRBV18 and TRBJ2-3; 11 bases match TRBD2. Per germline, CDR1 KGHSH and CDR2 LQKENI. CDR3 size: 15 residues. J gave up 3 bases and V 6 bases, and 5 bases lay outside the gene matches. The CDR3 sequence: CASSPSGGSTDTQYF. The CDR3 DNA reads TGTGCCAGCTCTCCTAGCGGGGGGTCAACAGATACGCAGTATTTT.

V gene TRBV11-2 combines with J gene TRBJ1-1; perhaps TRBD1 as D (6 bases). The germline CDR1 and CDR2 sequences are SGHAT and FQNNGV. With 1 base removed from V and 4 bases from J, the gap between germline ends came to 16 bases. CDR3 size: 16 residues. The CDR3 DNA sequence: TGTGCCAGCAGCTTAGTTAAAGGCAGGGGCTTCACTGAAGCTTTCTTT. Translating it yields CASSLVKGRGFTEAFF.

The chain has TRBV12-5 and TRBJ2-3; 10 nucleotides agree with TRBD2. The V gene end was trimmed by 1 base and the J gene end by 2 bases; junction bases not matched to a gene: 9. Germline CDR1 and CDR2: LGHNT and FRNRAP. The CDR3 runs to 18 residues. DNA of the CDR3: TGTGCTAGTGGTTTGGGGAGACTAGCGGGTCAATACACAGATACGCAGTATTTT. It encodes CASGLGRLAGQYTDTQYF.

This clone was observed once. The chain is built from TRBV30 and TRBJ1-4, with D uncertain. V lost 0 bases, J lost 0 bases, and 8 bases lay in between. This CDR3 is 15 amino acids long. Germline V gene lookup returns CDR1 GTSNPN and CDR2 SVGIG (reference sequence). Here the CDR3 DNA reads TGTGCCTGGAGTGTAAACGGTGCAACTAATGAAAAACTGTTTTTT. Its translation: CAWSVNGATNEKLFF.

The DNA for the CDR3 is TGTGCCAGCCACTTGGACAGTCCCAATTCACCCCTCCACTTT. It is translated as CASHLDSPNSPLHF. The chain recombines TRBV18 with TRBJ1-6, with TRBD1 as a possible D gene (6 bases). Deletions cut 8 bases from V and 7 bases from J, with 15 bases between. Germline assignment: CDR1 KGHSH and CDR2 LQKENI. The CDR3 is 14 residues long. Variable domain in full (rest from reference TRBV18 and TRBJ1-6): NAGVMQNPRHLVRRRGQEARLRCSPMKGHSHVYWYRQLPEEGLKFMVYLQKENIIDESGMPKERFSAEFPKEGPSILRIQQVVRGDSAAYFCASHLDSPNSPLHFGNGTRLTVT.

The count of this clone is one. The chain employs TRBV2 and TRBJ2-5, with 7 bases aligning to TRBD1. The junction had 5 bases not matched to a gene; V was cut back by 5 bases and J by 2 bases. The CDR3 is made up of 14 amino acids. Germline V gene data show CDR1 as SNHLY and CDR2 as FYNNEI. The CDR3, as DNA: TGTGCCAGCAGTCCCACAGGGGCGCAAGAGACCCAGTACTTC. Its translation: CASSPTGAQETQYF.

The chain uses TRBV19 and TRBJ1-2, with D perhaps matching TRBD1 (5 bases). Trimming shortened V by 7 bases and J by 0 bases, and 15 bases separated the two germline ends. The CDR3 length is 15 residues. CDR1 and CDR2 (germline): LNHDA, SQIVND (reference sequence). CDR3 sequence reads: CASTDTGSANYGYTF. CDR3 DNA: TGTGCCAGTACCGACACAGGATCCGCTAACTATGGCTACACCTTC.

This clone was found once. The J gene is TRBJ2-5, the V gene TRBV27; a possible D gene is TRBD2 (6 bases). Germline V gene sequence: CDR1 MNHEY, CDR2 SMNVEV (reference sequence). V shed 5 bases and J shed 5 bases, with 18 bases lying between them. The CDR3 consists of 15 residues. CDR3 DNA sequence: TGTGCCAGCAGTGCAACGGGACTCCGGGGGGAGACCCAGTACTTC. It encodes CASSATGLRGETQYF.

CDR3 in DNA: TGTGCCAGTAGAATGGACACCGGCAATCAGCCCCAGCATTTT. Its protein is CASRMDTGNQPQHF. The rearrangement uses TRBV19 and TRBJ1-5; a possible D gene is TRBD1 (5 bases). Trimming removed 6 bases from V and 2 bases from J, with 11 bases in between. Germline V gene lookup returns CDR1 LNHDA and CDR2 SQIVND (reference sequence). The CDR3 sequence is 14 residues long.

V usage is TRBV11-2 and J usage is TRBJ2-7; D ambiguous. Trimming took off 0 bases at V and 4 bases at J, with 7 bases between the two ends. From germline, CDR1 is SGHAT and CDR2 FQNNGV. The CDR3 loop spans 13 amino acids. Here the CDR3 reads CASSLEQYYEQYV. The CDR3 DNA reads TGTGCCAGCAGCTTAGAACAGTATTACGAGCAGTACGTC.

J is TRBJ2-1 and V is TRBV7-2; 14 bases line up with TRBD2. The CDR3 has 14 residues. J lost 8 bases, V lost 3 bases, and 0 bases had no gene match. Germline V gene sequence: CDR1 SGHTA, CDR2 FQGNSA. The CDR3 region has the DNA TGTGCCAGCAGCTTGACTAGCGGGGGGGATGAGCAGTTCTTC. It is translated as CASSLTSGGDEQFF.

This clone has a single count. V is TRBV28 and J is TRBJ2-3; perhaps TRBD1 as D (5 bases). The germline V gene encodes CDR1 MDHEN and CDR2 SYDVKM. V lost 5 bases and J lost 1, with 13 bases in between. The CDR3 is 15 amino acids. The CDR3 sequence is CASSQTGRGTDTQYF. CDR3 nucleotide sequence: TGTGCCAGCAGTCAAACAGGCAGAGGCACAGATACGCAGTATTTT.

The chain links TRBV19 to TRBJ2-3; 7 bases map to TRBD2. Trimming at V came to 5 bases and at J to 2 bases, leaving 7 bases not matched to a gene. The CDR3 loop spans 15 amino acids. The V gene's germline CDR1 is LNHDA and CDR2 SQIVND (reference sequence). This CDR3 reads CASSLKRGTTDTQYF. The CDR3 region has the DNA TGTGCCAGTAGTCTAAAGCGGGGAACCACAGATACGCAGTATTTT.

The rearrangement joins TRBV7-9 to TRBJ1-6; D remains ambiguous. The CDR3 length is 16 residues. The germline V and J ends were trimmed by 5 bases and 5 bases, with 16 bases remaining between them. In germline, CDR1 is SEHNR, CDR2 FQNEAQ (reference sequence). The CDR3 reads CASSPQGYSHNSPLHF. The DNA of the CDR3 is TGTGCCAGCAGCCCCCAAGGATACAGCCATAATTCACCCCTCCACTTT. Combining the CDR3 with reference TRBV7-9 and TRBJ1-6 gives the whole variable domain DTGVSQNPRHKITKRGQNVTFRCDPISEHNRLYWYRQTLGQGPEFLTYFQNEAQLEKSRLLSDRFSAERPKGSFSTLEIQRTEQGDSAMYLCASSPQGYSHNSPLHFGNGTRLTVT.

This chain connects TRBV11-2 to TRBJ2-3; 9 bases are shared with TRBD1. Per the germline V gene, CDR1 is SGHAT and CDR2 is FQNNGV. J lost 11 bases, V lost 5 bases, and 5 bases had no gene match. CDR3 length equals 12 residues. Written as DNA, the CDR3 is TGTGCCAGCAGCCCTACGGGACAGGGGCAGTATTTT. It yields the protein CASSPTGQGQYF.

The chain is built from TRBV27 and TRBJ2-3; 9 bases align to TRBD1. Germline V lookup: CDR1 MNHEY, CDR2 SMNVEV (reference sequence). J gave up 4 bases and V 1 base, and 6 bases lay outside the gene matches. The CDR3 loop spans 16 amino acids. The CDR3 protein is CASSLLGTGRPDTQYF. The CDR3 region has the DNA TGTGCCAGCAGTTTATTAGGGACAGGGAGGCCAGATACGCAGTATTTT.

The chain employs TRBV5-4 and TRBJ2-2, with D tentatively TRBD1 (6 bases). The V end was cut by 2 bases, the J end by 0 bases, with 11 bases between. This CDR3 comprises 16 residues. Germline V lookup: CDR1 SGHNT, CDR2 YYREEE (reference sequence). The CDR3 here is CASSLGRGPNTGELFF. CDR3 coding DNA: TGTGCCAGCAGCTTAGGCAGGGGCCCGAACACCGGGGAGCTGTTTTTT. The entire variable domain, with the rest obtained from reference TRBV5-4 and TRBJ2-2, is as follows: ETGVTQSPTHLIKTRGQQVTLRCSSQSGHNTVSWYQQALGQGPQFIFQYYREEENGRGNFPPRFSGLQFPNYSSELNVNALELDDSALYLCASSLGRGPNTGELFFGEGSRLTVL.

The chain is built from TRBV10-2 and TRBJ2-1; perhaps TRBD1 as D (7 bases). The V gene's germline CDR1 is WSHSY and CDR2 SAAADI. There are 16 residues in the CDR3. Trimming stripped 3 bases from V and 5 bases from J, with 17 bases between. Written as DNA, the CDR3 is TGCGCCAGCAGTGACCCATTTCAGGGGGGTAACAATGAGCAGTTCTTC. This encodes CASSDPFQGGNNEQFF.

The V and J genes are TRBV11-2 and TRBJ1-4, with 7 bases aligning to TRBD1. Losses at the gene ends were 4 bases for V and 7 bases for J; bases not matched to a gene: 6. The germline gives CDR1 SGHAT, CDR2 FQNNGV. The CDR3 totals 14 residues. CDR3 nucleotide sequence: TGTGCCAGCAGCTCCCGACAGGGCGGTGAAAAACTGTTTTTT. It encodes CASSSRQGGEKLFF.

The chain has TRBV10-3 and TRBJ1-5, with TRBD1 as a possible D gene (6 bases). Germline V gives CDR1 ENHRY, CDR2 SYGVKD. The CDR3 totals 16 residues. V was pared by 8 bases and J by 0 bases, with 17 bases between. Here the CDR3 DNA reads TGTGCCATCGGAACGGGGACATACGATAGCAATCAGCCCCAGCATTTT. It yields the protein CAIGTGTYDSNQPQHF.

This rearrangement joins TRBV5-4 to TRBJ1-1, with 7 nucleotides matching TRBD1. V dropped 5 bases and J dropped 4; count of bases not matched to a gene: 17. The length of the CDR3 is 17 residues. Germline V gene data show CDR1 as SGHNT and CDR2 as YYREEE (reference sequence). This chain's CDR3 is CASRLGQSDSGGTEAFF. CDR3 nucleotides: TGTGCCAGCAGGCTGGGTCAGTCCGATTCAGGGGGCACTGAAGCTTTCTTT.